The following is a T cell receptor beta chain sequence with its context. The data derive from a study of blood T cell repertoires in COVID-19. Turning to the study itself: T cells, B-cell-depleted T cells, or PBMCs supplied cDNA or gDNA.

Germline CDR1 and CDR2: SEHNR and FQNEAQ (reference sequence). V shed 5 bases, J shed 7 bases, and the junction held 8 bases outside the gene matches. This CDR3 is 15 amino acids long. Authors' data handling: Amplification with reference gene primers provided the estimates of nucleated cell counts. TCRdb's table, derived via immunoSEQ multiplex PCR, lists solely in-frame clones and lacks some. The V and J calls and the clone size are those of that table, but D and trimming were determined from the DNA. The sample lists under 350,000 clones, around 87% occurring once. The clonotype comes from a man between 65 and 85 years old with acute or convalescent COVID-19. The sample comprised peripheral blood. This chain uses TRBV7-9 with TRBJ1-4, with TRBD1 matching over 9 bases. In nucleotides, the CDR3 is TGTGCCAGCAGCCGCCTGGGACAGGGACGTGAAAAACTGTTTTTT. Its protein product is CASSRLGQGREKLFF.